The rows below give T cell receptor beta chains drawn from one sample of a study of T cells after yellow fever vaccination. TCRdb analysed the 5' RACE reads with MiXCR anew, one entry per CDR3 protein. The sample has 450,000 to 550,000 distinct CDR3 sequences; about 19% are singletons. The source was PBMCs, collected 15 days after the yellow fever booster vaccination. All receptors come from a young man who received the YFV17D yellow fever vaccine. The CDR3 runs from the conserved cysteine through the conserved F or W. A D gene is named only where the DNA matches it firmly.

v_gene	len	d_gene	CDR3aa
TRBV7-2	13	.	CASSLPSSYEQYF
TRBV20-1	15	TRBD2	CSAKKTSGSINEQFF
TRBV6-5	12	.	CASSHGRETQYF
TRBV5-1	15	.	CASSLRQGGGHEQFF
TRBV7-2	14	.	CASSLKQFVGELFF
TRBV11-2	16	TRBD2	CASSLIGTSGHNEQFF
TRBV20-1	15	.	CSARDSTRAWSEQFF
TRBV20-1	15	.	CSARDLRGADYGYTF
TRBV29-1	12	TRBD1	CSVEQGEETQYF
TRBV5-1	15	.	CASSLAGDIYYEQYF
TRBV7-2	14	.	CASNSGGVGTEAFF
TRBV5-6	15	TRBD1	CASSLWDSRFYEVTF
TRBV7-2	12	.	CASSLVYAVLTF
TRBV6-5	11	.	CASLQGVEQYF
TRBV15	13	.	CATHTAGANVLTF
TRBV2	12	.	CASSEYKREQYF
TRBV5-8	16	.	CASSHGQGGMNTEAFF
TRBV20-1	12	.	CSAIFFTHEQYF
TRBV4-3	16	.	CASSLHRDMYTDTQYF
TRBV15	16	.	CATSRDYERSYNEQFF
TRBV15	13	.	CATSRQLTDTQYF
TRBV7-6	14	.	CASSQMATNEKLFF
TRBV24-1	17	TRBD2	CATSAGGLNGNTGELFF
TRBV7-9	13	.	CASSSMGNTEAFF
TRBV3-1	14	.	CASSPTLSSYEQYF
TRBV11-2	16	TRBD2	CASSLLAGGPGNEQFF
TRBV20-1	13	.	CSARRTYRDEQYF
TRBV2	16	.	CASSEGFWGQNYGYTF
TRBV24-1	15	.	CATSDPGTNYNEQFF
TRBV12-3/TRBV12-4	15	.	CASSPPGSYNSPLHF
TRBV4-3	15	.	CASSLAFMNTGELFF
TRBV6-2/TRBV6-3	16	TRBD2	CASSYSRLAASNEQFF
TRBV11-2	19	TRBD2	CASSFLSKTSGRAVYEQYF
TRBV25-1	11	.	CASSESQREFF
TRBV6-1	15	TRBD1	CASRRQGPNTGELFF
TRBV14	18	.	CASSQTLSSSRGSDTQYF
TRBV13	13	.	CASSLAGPKTQYF
TRBV3-1	14	.	CASSQGSPLGEQYF
TRBV7-3	13	.	CASSYAYTDTQYF
TRBV10-3	15	TRBD1	CAIQGTGTGNTEAFF
TRBV6-1	15	TRBD2	CASSPRLAPTDTQYF
TRBV15	16	.	CATSRDPRKNTGELFF
TRBV12-3/TRBV12-4	14	.	CASSHRDMGPEQYF
TRBV5-1	13	TRBD1	CASSWQGAYEQYF
TRBV29-1	11	.	CSVKKFETQYF
TRBV20-1	13	TRBD2	CSAPTSAKETQYF
TRBV20-1	13	TRBD1	CSAPHQGETIQYF
TRBV29-1	16	TRBD1	CSVSPPRAGGWNEQFF
TRBV20-1	14	TRBD2	CSVSLAGVTDTQYF
TRBV7-3	14	.	CASRSAASTDTQYF
TRBV20-1	12	.	CSAKDGNQPQHF
TRBV5-4	14	TRBD1	CASSAAGTEATQYF
TRBV12-3/TRBV12-4	12	.	CASSGAQETQYF
TRBV19	14	.	CASSLTDGWETQYF
TRBV7-2	15	TRBD1	CASSLVGQGSVEQYF